The 32 T cell receptor beta chains below all came from one sample that was sequenced in a study of CD8 T cells in ankylosing spondylitis. A single record per CDR3 protein comes from TCRdb applying MiXCR to the 5' RACE reads. The sample includes approximately 260,000 distinct CDR3 sequences, approximately 9% of them seen just once. The sequenced material came from blood, either unsorted or a sorted T cell fraction (not recorded which). The receptor source for this set is a male donor with ankylosing spondylitis or in good health (not recorded which).

This clonotype appeared once. Being one base from a much bigger clone, this may be a read error. The genes are TRBV20-1 and TRBJ2-5; 7 bases align to TRBD1. The CDR3 covers 15 residues. Germline assignment: CDR1 DFQATT and CDR2 SNEGSKA (reference sequence). The CDR3 is CSARVGTEVQEPQYF. CDR3 nucleotide sequence: TGCAGTGCTAGAGTGGGGACAGAGGTTCAAGAGCCCCAGTACTTC.

This clonotype came up many times. V gene TRBV6-1 combines with J gene TRBJ1-2; 8 bases match TRBD1. This CDR3 region has 15 residues. V lost 5 bases and J lost 2; bases outside the gene matches: 7. Germline V gives CDR1 MNHNS, CDR2 SASEGT. CDR3 amino acids: CASSTRDRRNYGYTF. CDR3 nucleotide sequence: TGTGCCAGCAGTACCCGGGACAGGAGGAACTATGGCTACACCTTC.

This clonotype was picked up many times. This rearrangement joins TRBV20-1 to TRBJ2-7; D perhaps matches TRBD2 (6 bases). Per the germline V gene, CDR1 is DFQATT and CDR2 is SNEGSKA (reference sequence). The CDR3 contains 15 residues. The V end was cut by 0 bases, the J end by 2 bases, with 14 bases between. The CDR3 bases are TGCAGTGCTAGAGATGTGTCGGGGGAAACCTACGAGCAGTACTTC. It is translated as CSARDVSGETYEQYF.

This clonotype came up a few times. J is TRBJ2-4 and V is TRBV3-1; weak D call: TRBD2 (5 bases). Trimming cost V 4 bases and J 8 bases, with 18 bases left between them. Per germline, CDR1 LGHDT and CDR2 YNNKEL (reference sequence). The length of the CDR3 is 15 residues. Here the CDR3 reads CASSPLGSRGDIQYF. DNA of the CDR3: TGTGCCAGCAGCCCCCTGGGATCCCGGGGAGACATTCAGTACTTC.

This clonotype was detected a few times. The chain recombines TRBV7-9 with TRBJ2-3; the D gene is possibly TRBD1 (6 bases). The CDR3 has 17 residues. Deletions cut 6 bases from V and 2 bases from J, with 21 bases between. CDR1 is SEHNR and CDR2 is FQNEAQ in the germline V gene (reference sequence). The CDR3 nucleotides are TGTGCCAGCAGTAATTACGCCGGGACACAAGTCACAGATACGCAGTATTTT. It yields the protein CASSNYAGTQVTDTQYF.

The sample holds many counts of this clonotype. This chain links TRBV29-1 with TRBJ1-3; D is undetermined. CDR3 length: 14 residues. CDR1 and CDR2 (germline): SQVTM, ANQGSEA. Trimming took off 6 bases at V and 4 bases at J, with 16 bases between the two ends. CDR3 in DNA: TGCAGCGTGGAGGACCCGCTCGTAGGAAACACCATATATTTT. Translated: CSVEDPLVGNTIYF.

This clonotype was seen repeatedly, ten times or more. The chain recombines TRBV7-8 with TRBJ1-2; maybe TRBD1 (6 bases). Trimming removed 11 bases from V and 2 bases from J, with 15 bases in between. In germline, CDR1 is SGHVS, CDR2 FQNEAQ. This CDR3 region has 13 residues. The CDR3 nucleotides are TGTGCCGTGAAGGACAGCCAAAACTATGGCTACACCTTC. The encoded protein is CAVKDSQNYGYTF.

A word on this clonotype: Just one base apart from a much larger clone, this may be a read error. V is TRBV5-6 and J is TRBJ1-2; a possible D gene is TRBD1 (5 bases). Germline CDR1 reads SGHDT; CDR2 reads YYEEEE. The CDR3 has 14 amino acids. The DNA of the CDR3 is TGTCCCAGCAGCTTGGGAATAGGGGTTAATGGCTACACCTTC. The encoded protein is CPSSLGIGVNGYTF. Looking up the rest from reference TRBV5-6 and TRBJ1-2 gives the full variable domain: DAGVTQSPTHLIKTRGQQVTLRCSPKSGHDTVSWYQQALGQGPQFIFQYYEEEERQRGNFPDRFSGHQFPNYSSELNVNALLLGDSALYLCPSSLGIGVNGYTFGSGTRLTVV.

This clonotype was seen many times. V usage is TRBV2 and J usage is TRBJ2-4; 9 bases are a match to TRBD2. The V gene end was trimmed by 8 bases and the J gene end by 1 base; junction bases not matched to a gene: 3. The CDR3 runs to 14 residues. Germline CDR1 reads SNHLY; CDR2 reads FYNNEI. The CDR3 nucleotides are TGTGCCAGCGGCGGGAGGGTGGCCAAAAACATTCAGTACTTC. Residues: CASGGRVAKNIQYF.

This clonotype was seen a few times. The J gene is TRBJ1-3, the V gene TRBV4-3; D gene ambiguous. The CDR3 runs to 15 residues. The germline V gene has CDR1 LGHNA and CDR2 YSLEER. Deletions cut 4 bases from V and 7 bases from J, with 17 bases between. The CDR3 loop reads CASSPSLVLRNTIYF. The CDR3 DNA reads TGCGCCAGCAGCCCAAGCCTGGTCCTCAGGAACACCATATATTTT.

In this sample, this clonotype turned up a few times. The CDR3 sequence is CASTLYSGDYGYTF. The DNA for the CDR3 is TGTGCCAGCACCCTATACTCGGGTGACTATGGCTACACCTTC. The rearrangement joins TRBV7-2 to TRBJ1-2; D uncertain. CDR1 and CDR2 (germline): SGHTA, FQGNSA. With 7 bases removed from V and 3 bases from J, the gap between germline ends came to 15 bases. The CDR3 length is 14 residues.

There are many counts of this clonotype. This chain links TRBV20-1 with TRBJ1-2, with TRBD1 as a possible D gene (5 bases). V gave up 1 base and J gave up 8 bases, with 20 bases separating them. This CDR3 spans 15 amino acids. Germline V gene lookup returns CDR1 DFQATT and CDR2 SNEGSKA (reference sequence). The CDR3 here is CSARGGLGGENGYTF. In DNA, the CDR3 is TGCAGTGCTAGAGGGGGATTAGGAGGGGAAAACGGCTACACCTTC.

This clonotype was seen only a few times. The V call is TRBV20-1, the J call TRBJ1-5; 9 bases line up with TRBD1. Germline V CDR1 and CDR2: DFQATT, SNEGSKA (reference sequence). J lost 6 bases, V lost 5 bases, and 11 bases had no gene match. The CDR3 has 15 residues. As DNA, the CDR3 is TGCAGTGCTCAATACGGGGGACAGGGATCTCAGCCCCAGCATTTT. Encoded protein: CSAQYGGQGSQPQHF.

In this sample, this clonotype turned up many times. The chain recombines TRBV12-3 or TRBV12-4 with TRBJ2-3; D is ambiguous. This CDR3 comprises 16 residues. Deletions cut 1 base from V and 1 base from J, with 12 bases between. Written as DNA, the CDR3 is TGTGCCAGCAGTTTAGGGGTCTTCCTACGCACAGATACGCAGTATTTT. Translation gives CASSLGVFLRTDTQYF.

CDR3 in DNA: TGTGCCAGCAGCGGCGGGCCGGTCTCCGGGGAGCTGTTTTTT. This gives the protein CASSGGPVSGELFF. The chain recombines TRBV11-1 with TRBJ2-2, with a weak D call TRBD2 (5 bases). This CDR3 has 14 residues. Germline V gene data show CDR1 as SGHAT and CDR2 as FQDESV (reference sequence). Between the trimmed V and J ends, which lost 5 bases and 6 bases, there was a span of 13 bases.

This clonotype was picked up many times. The chain links TRBV6-1 to TRBJ2-7; 7 bases match TRBD2. The CDR3 length is 14 residues. V trimming: 7 bases; J trimming: 2 bases; junction bases outside the gene matches: 8. Germline V gene sequence: CDR1 MNHNS, CDR2 SASEGT. The CDR3 is CASTRGGSTYEQYF. CDR3 sequence (DNA): TGTGCCAGCACCCGGGGAGGGTCGACCTACGAGCAGTACTTC.

This clonotype was counted a few times. The gene calls are TRBV6-4 and TRBJ2-2; D possibly matches TRBD1 or TRBD2 (5 bases each). Germline-derived CDR1 and CDR2 are MRHNA and SNTAGT. This CDR3 comprises 15 residues. V lost 5 bases, J lost 3 bases, and 13 bases lay in between. The CDR3 sequence is CASSPDGTYTGELFF. CDR3 nucleotide sequence: TGTGCCAGCAGTCCGGACGGGACCTACACCGGGGAGCTGTTTTTT.

This clonotype turned up a few times. The chain is built from TRBV19 and TRBJ2-3; D could derive from TRBD1 or TRBD2 (5 bases each). V dropped 6 bases and J dropped 1 base, with 11 bases sitting between them. The CDR3 is 14 residues long. CDR1 is LNHDA and CDR2 is SQIVND in the germline V gene (reference sequence). The CDR3 protein is CASSWGSGTDTQYF. The CDR3 region has the DNA TGTGCCAGTAGCTGGGGGTCGGGCACAGATACGCAGTATTTT.

In its sample, this clonotype was seen many times. The chain carries TRBV27 and TRBJ2-2; D is undetermined. Trimming removed 2 bases from V and 7 bases from J, with 11 bases in between. Germline CDR1 reads MNHEY; CDR2 reads SMNVEV (reference sequence). The CDR3 runs 14 residues. The CDR3 DNA reads TGTGCCAGCAGTTTAAGGTCCTCCCTCGGGGAGCTGTTTTTT. Translating it yields CASSLRSSLGELFF.

Points on this clonotype: A much larger clonotype is one base distant, so this may be a read error. The V and J genes are TRBV4-3 and TRBJ1-1; 8 bases match TRBD1. The CDR3 covers 15 residues. Germline assignment: CDR1 LGHNA and CDR2 YSLEER. CDR3 loop: CASSLETGENAEAFF. In DNA form, the CDR3 reads TGCGCCAGCAGCCTGGAGACAGGGGAGAACGCTGAAGCTTTCTTT.

This clonotype was seen repeatedly, ten times or more. The chain is built from TRBV18 and TRBJ2-1; the D gene is possibly TRBD2 (5 bases). The length of the CDR3 is 16 residues. Deletions cut 3 bases from V and 5 bases from J, with 17 bases between. CDR1 and CDR2 from the germline V gene are KGHSH and LQKENI. The CDR3 sequence is CASSPLNRGTNNEQFF. The DNA for the CDR3 is TGTGCCAGCTCACCCCTAAATCGGGGAACAAACAATGAGCAGTTCTTC.

This clonotype came up many times. This chain connects TRBV6-5 to TRBJ2-3; either TRBD1 or TRBD2 may fit D (5 bases each). With 2 bases removed from V and 6 bases from J, the gap between germline ends came to 12 bases. The CDR3 has 14 residues. Germline values: CDR1 MNHEY, CDR2 SVGAGI. CDR3 region: CASSYGWGTDTQYF. As DNA, the CDR3 is TGTGCCAGCAGTTACGGCTGGGGGACGGATACGCAGTATTTT.

Note on this clonotype: A read error may explain this, as a much larger clone is one base away. V usage is TRBV5-1 and J usage is TRBJ2-2; 7 nucleotides match TRBD2. This CDR3 spans 17 amino acids. J gave up 0 bases and V 0 bases, and 5 bases lay outside the gene matches. Germline-derived CDR1 and CDR2 are SGHRS and YFSETQ. In nucleotides, the CDR3 is TGCGCCAGCAGCTTGGACGGGAGGACCGCGAACACCGGGGAGCTGTTTTTT. It is translated as CASSLDGRTANTGELFF.

This clonotype was seen at least ten times. This chain joins TRBV4-2 and TRBJ2-2; perhaps TRBD1 as D (6 bases). This CDR3 is 14 amino acids long. With 0 bases removed from V and 6 bases from J, the gap between germline ends came to 8 bases. Germline-derived CDR1 and CDR2 are LGHNA and YNFKEQ. CDR3 sequence: CASSQDDRSGELFF. In DNA, the CDR3 is TGTGCCAGCAGCCAAGACGACAGGTCCGGGGAGCTGTTTTTT.

This clonotype has a count of ten or more. This chain uses TRBV27 with TRBJ2-7; no clear D. CDR3 size: 14 residues. The V end was cut by 5 bases, the J end by 3 bases, with 14 bases between. The germline CDR1 and CDR2 sequences are MNHEY and SMNVEV (reference sequence). Here the CDR3 reads CASSRSSSGYEQYF. The CDR3 region has the DNA TGTGCCAGCAGTCGCTCTAGTTCCGGCTACGAGCAGTACTTC.

This clonotype came up many times. The V gene is TRBV6-1, the J gene TRBJ2-3; no definite D call. Trimming removed 6 bases from V and 9 bases from J, with 19 bases in between. The CDR3 is 14 amino acids. CDR1 and CDR2 (germline): MNHNS, SASEGT. The CDR3 bases are TGTGCCAGCAGGACACCGGACCCGCCCTTGACGCAGTATTTT. It encodes CASRTPDPPLTQYF.

This clonotype was seen a handful of times. V and J are TRBV5-5 and TRBJ2-1; D is unresolved. V shed 4 bases and J shed 4 bases, with 12 bases lying between them. Germline loops: CDR1 SGHKS, CDR2 YYEKEE (reference sequence). CDR3 size: 14 residues. The CDR3: CASSEHGSYNEQFF. The CDR3 DNA reads TGTGCCAGCAGCGAGCACGGCAGTTACAATGAGCAGTTCTTC.

This clonotype occurred many times. The rearrangement uses TRBV27 and TRBJ2-7; no definite D call. CDR3 length equals 12 residues. Germline CDR1 is MNHEY and CDR2 is SMNVEV (reference sequence). With 7 bases removed from V and 7 bases from J, the gap between germline ends came to 14 bases. The CDR3 reads CASTTILGEQYF. DNA of the CDR3: TGTGCCAGCACCACCATCCTGGGGGAGCAGTACTTC.

This clonotype occurred many times. This chain links TRBV7-2 with TRBJ1-5, with a tentative D call TRBD1 (5 bases). CDR1 is SGHTA and CDR2 is FQGNSA in the germline V gene. This CDR3 has 15 residues. Trimming took 5 bases from V and 0 from J, leaving 11 bases between them. The CDR3 coding sequence is TGTGCCAGCAGCCAGGGACTCTATAGCAATCAGCCCCAGCATTTT. Translated: CASSQGLYSNQPQHF.

This clonotype was counted ten times or more. V gene TRBV19 combines with J gene TRBJ2-1; D unresolved. Germline CDR1 is LNHDA and CDR2 is SQIVND (reference sequence). The CDR3 loop spans 15 amino acids. The V end was cut by 5 bases, the J end by 6 bases, with 17 bases between. Here the CDR3 reads CASSAGVSGRNEQFF. CDR3 DNA: TGTGCCAGTAGTGCCGGCGTGTCGGGTCGCAATGAGCAGTTCTTC.

There are many counts of this clonotype. The chain joins TRBV3-1 to TRBJ2-2, with D uncertain. CDR1 and CDR2 (germline): LGHDT, YNNKEL (reference sequence). This CDR3 is 17 amino acids long. With 2 bases removed from V and 0 bases from J, the gap between germline ends came to 13 bases. The CDR3 bases are TGTGCCAGCAGCCAACGACCTAGGGCAGCGAACACCGGGGAGCTGTTTTTT. This sequence encodes CASSQRPRAANTGELFF.

This clonotype has more than one count but fewer than ten. The J gene is TRBJ2-5, the V gene TRBV27; either TRBD1 or TRBD2 may supply D (6 bases each). V lost 8 bases to trimming and J lost 4 bases, with 14 bases between them. Germline CDR1 is MNHEY and CDR2 is SMNVEV (reference sequence). The CDR3 runs 13 residues. Here the CDR3 reads CASGEDSRETQYF. CDR3 DNA sequence: TGTGCCAGCGGGGAGGACAGCAGAGAGACCCAGTACTTC.